What follows is one T cell receptor beta chain and its context. The data derive from a study of T cells expressing NK-cell markers. Reanalyzing the 5' RACE reads, TCRdb keeps one entry per CDR3 protein, without DNA. This sample's clone table lists about 390,000 distinct CDR3 sequences. The clonotype originates from a woman in her 50s in good health. The sample consisted of blood T cells: a sorted CD56 or NKG2C T cell subset, CD4+ or CD8+ T cells, or bulk PBMC T cells (not recorded which).

The CDR3 region is CSVEEASLLAGGRQFF. The J gene is TRBJ2-1, the V gene TRBV29-1; the TCRdb D gene call, TRBD2, has no DNA to confirm it. This CDR3 contains 16 residues. Germline V lookup: CDR1 SQVTM, CDR2 ANQGSEA.